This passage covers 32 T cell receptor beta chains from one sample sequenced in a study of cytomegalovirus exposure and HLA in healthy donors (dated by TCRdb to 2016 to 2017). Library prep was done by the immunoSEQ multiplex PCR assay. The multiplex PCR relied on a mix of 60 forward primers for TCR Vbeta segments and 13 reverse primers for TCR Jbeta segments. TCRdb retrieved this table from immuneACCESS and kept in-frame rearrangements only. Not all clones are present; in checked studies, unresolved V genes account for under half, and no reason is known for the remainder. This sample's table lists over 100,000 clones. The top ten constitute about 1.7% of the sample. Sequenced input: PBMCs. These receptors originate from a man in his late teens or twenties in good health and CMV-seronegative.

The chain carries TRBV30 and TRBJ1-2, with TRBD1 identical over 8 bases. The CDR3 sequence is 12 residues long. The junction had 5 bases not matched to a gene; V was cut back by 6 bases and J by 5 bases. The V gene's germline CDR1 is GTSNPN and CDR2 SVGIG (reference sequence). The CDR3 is CACWTGSYGYTF. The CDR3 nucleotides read TGTGCCTGCTGGACAGGGAGTTATGGCTACACCTTC.

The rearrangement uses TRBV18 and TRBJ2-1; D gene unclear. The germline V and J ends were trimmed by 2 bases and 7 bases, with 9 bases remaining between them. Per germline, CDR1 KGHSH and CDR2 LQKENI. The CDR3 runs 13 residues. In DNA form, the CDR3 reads TGTGCCAGCTCACCATCAGGTTCTAATGAGCAGTTCTTC. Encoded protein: CASSPSGSNEQFF.

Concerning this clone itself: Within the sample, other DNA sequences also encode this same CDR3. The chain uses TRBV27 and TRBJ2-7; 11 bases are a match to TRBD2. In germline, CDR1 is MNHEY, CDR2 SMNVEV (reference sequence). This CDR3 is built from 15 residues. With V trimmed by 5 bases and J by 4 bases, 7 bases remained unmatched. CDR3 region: CASSPRLAGYYEQYF. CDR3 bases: TGTGCCAGCAGTCCTCGACTAGCGGGGTATTACGAGCAGTACTTC.

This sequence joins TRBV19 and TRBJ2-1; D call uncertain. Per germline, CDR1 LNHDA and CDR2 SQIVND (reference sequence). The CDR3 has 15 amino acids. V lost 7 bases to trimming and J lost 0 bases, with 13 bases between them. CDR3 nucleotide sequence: TGTGCCAGTAATCCGACGGGTAGCTCCTACAATGAGCAGTTCTTC. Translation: CASNPTGSSYNEQFF. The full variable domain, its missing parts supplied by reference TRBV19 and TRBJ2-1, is DGGITQSPKYLFRKEGQNVTLSCEQNLNHDAMYWYRQDPGQGLRLIYYSQIVNDFQKGDIAEGYSVSREKKESFPLTVTSAQKNPTAFYLCASNPTGSSYNEQFFGPGTRLTVL.

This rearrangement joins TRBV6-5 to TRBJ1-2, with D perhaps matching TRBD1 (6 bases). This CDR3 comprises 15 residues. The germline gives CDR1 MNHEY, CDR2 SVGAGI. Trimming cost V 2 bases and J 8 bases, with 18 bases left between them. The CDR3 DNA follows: TGTGCCAGCAGTTACACCATAGGGGGGGCGTTAGGCTACACCTTC. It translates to CASSYTIGGALGYTF.

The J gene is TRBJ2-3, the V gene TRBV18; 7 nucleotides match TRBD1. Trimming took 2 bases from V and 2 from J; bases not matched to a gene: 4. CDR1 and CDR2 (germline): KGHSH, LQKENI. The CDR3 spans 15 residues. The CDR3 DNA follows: TGTGCCAGCTCACCAGAGACAGGGCTCACAGATACGCAGTATTTT. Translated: CASSPETGLTDTQYF.

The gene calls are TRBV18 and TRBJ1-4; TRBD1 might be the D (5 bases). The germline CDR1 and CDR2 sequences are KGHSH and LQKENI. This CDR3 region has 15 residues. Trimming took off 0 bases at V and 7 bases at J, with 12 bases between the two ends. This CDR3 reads CASSPPGGGGEKLFF. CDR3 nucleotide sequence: TGTGCCAGCTCACCACCCGGGGGAGGCGGTGAAAAACTGTTTTTT.

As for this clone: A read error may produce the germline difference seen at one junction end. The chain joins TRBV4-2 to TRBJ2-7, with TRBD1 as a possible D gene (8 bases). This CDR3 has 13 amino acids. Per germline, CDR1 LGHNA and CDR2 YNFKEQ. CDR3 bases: TGTGCCAGCAGCCAAGATGCAGCGGGACAGGCCCTCTTC. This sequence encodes CASSQDAAGQALF.

CDR3 region: CAVLRDWGTEAFF. CDR3 nucleotides: TGTGCCGTCCTGCGGGATTGGGGCACTGAAGCTTTCTTT. V is TRBV6-5 and J is TRBJ1-1; D ambiguous. The CDR3 length is 13 residues. The ends were cut back, 11 bases at V and 4 bases at J, with 17 bases in the middle. CDR1 is MNHEY, CDR2 SVGAGI, per germline.

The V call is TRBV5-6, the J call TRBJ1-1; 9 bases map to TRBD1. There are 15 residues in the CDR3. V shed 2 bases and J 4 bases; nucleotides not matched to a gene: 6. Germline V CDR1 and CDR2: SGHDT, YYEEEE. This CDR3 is CASSLVKTGGTEAFF. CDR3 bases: TGTGCCAGCAGCTTAGTCAAGACAGGGGGCACTGAAGCTTTCTTT.

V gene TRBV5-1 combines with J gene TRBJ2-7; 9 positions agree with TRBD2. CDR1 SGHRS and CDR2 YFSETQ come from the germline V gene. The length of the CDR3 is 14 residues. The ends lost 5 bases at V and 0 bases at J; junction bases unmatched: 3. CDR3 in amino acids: CASSVSGSSYEQYF. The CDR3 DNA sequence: TGCGCCAGCAGTGTTAGCGGGAGCTCCTACGAGCAGTACTTC.

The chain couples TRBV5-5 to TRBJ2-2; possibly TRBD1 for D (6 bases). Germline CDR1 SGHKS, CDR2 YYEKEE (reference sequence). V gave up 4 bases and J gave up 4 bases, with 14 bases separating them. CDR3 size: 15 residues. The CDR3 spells CASSPPRGATGELFF. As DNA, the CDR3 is TGTGCCAGCAGCCCCCCCAGGGGAGCCACCGGGGAGCTGTTTTTT.

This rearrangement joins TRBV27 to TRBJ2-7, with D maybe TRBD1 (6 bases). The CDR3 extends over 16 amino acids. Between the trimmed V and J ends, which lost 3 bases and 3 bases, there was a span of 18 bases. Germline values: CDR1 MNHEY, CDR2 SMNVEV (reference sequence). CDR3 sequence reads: CASSFSLPTGYYEQYF. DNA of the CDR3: TGTGCCAGCAGTTTTTCCCTTCCGACAGGCTACTACGAGCAGTACTTC.

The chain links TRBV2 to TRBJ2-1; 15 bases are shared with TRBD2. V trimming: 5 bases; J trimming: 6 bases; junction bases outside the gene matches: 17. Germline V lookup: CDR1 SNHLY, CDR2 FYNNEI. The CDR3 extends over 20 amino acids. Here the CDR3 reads CASSYRWTSGRALGGNEQFF. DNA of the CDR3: TGTGCCAGCAGTTATCGGTGGACTAGCGGGAGGGCCCTCGGGGGCAATGAGCAGTTCTTC.

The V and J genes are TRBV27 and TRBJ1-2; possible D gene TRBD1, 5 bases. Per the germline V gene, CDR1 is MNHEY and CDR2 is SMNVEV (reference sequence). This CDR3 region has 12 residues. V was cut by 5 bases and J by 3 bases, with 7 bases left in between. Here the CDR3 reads CASSATDYGYTF. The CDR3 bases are TGTGCCAGCAGTGCGACAGACTATGGCTACACCTTC.

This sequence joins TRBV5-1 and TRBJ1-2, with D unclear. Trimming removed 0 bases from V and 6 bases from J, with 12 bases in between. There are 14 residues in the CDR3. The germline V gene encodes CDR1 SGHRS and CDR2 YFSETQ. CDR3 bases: TGCGCCAGCAGCTTGGAAGCGCTTAGAGATGGCTACACCTTC. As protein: CASSLEALRDGYTF.

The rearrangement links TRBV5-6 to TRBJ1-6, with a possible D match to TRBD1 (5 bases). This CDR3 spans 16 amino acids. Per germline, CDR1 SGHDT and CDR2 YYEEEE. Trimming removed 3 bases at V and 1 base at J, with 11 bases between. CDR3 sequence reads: CASSSRGGSYNSPLHF. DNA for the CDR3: TGTGCCAGCAGCTCCCGGGGGGGATCCTATAATTCACCCCTCCACTTT.

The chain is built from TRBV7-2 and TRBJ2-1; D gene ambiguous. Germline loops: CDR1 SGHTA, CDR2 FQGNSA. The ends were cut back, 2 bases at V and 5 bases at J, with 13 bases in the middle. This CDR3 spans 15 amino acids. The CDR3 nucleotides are TGTGCCAGCAGCTTAAATCGATTGAGCGACAATGAGCAGTTCTTC. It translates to CASSLNRLSDNEQFF.

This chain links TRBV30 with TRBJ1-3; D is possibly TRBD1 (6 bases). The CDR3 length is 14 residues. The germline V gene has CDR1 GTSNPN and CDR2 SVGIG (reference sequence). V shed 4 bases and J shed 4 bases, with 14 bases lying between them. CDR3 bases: TGTGCCTGGATTCCCGCAGGGGAAGGAAACACCATATATTTT. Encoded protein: CAWIPAGEGNTIYF.

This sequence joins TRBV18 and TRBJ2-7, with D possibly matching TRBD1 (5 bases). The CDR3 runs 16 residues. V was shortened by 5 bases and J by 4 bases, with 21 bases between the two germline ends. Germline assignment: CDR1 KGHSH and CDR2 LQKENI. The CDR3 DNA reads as TGTGCCAGCTCAGATGGACAACCGGGCCCTTGGTACGAGCAGTACTTC. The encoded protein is CASSDGQPGPWYEQYF.

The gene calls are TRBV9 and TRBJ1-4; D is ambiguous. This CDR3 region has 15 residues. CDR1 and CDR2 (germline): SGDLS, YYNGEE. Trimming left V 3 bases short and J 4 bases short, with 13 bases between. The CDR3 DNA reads TGTGCCAGCAGCGCCGTATCTACTAGTAATGAAAAACTGTTTTTT. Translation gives CASSAVSTSNEKLFF. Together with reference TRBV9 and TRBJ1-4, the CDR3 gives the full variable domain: DSGVTQTPKHLITATGQRVTLRCSPRSGDLSVYWYQQSLDQGLQFLIQYYNGEERAKGNILERFSAQQFPDLHSELNLSSLELGDSALYFCASSAVSTSNEKLFFGSGTQLSVL.

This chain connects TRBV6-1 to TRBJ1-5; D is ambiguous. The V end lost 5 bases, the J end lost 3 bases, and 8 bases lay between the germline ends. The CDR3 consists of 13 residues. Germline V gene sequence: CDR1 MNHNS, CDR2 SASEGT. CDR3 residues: CASSSPLNQPQHF. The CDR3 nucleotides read TGTGCCAGCAGTTCCCCCCTCAATCAGCCCCAGCATTTT.

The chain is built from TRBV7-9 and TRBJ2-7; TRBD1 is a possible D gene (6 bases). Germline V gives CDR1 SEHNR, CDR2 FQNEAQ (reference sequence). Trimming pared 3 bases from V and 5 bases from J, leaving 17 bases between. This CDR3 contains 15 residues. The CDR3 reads CASSLSLGARHEQYF. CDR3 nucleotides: TGTGCCAGCAGCTTGAGTCTGGGGGCGCGTCACGAGCAGTACTTC.

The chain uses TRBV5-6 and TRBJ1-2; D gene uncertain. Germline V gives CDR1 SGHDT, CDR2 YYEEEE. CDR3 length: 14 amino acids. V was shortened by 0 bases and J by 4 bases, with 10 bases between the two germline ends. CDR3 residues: CASSLARLTYGYTF. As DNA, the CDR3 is TGTGCCAGCAGCTTGGCGAGGCTCACCTATGGCTACACCTTC.

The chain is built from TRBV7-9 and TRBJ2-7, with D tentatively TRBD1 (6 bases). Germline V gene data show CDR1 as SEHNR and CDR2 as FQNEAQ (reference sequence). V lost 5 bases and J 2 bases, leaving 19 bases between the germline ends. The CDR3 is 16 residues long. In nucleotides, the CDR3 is TGTGCCAGCAGCGGGGGATGGACAGATAATCCCTACGAGCAGTACTTC. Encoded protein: CASSGGWTDNPYEQYF. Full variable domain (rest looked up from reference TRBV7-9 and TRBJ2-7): DTGVSQNPRHKITKRGQNVTFRCDPISEHNRLYWYRQTLGQGPEFLTYFQNEAQLEKSRLLSDRFSAERPKGSFSTLEIQRTEQGDSAMYLCASSGGWTDNPYEQYFGPGTRLTVT.

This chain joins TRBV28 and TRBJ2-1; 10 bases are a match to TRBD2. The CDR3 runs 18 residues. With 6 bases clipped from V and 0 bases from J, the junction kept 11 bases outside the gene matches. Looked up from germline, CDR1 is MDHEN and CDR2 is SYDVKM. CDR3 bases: TGTGCCAGCAGATCCATGACTAGCGGGTACAGCTCCTACAATGAGCAGTTCTTC. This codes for CASRSMTSGYSSYNEQFF.

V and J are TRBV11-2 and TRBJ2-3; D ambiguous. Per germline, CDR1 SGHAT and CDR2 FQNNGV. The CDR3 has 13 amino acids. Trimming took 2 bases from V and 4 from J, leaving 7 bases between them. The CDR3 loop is CASSLTFADTQYF. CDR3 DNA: TGTGCCAGCAGCTTAACTTTTGCAGATACGCAGTATTTT.

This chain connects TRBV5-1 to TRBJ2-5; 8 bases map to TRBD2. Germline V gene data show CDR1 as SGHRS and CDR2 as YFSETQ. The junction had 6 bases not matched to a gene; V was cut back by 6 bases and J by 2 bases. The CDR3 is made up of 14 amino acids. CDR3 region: CASMKRGWQETQYF. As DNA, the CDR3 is TGCGCCAGCATGAAGCGGGGGTGGCAAGAGACCCAGTACTTC. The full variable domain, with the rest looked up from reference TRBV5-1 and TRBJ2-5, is KAGVTQTPRYLIKTRGQQVTLSCSPISGHRSVSWYQQTPGQGLQFLFEYFSETQRNKGNFPGRFSGRQFSNSRSEMNVSTLELGDSALYLCASMKRGWQETQYFGPGTRLLVL.

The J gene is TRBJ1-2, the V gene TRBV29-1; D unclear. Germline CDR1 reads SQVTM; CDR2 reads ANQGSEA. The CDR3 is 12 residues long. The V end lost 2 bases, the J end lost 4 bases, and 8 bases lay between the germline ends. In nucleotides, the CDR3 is TGCAGCGTTGAACGAGCACGCTATGGCTACACCTTC. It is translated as CSVERARYGYTF.

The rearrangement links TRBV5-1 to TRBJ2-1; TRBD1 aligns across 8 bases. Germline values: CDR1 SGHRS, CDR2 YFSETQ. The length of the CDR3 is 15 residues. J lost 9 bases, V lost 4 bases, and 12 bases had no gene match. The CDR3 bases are TGCGCCAGCAGCACTCAGGGGGCGAATCGTCTTGAGCAGTTCTTC. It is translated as CASSTQGANRLEQFF.

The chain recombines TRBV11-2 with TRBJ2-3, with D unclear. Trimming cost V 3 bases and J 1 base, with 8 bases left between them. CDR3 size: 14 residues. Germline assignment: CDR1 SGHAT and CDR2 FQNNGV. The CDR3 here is CASSFLRGTDTQYF. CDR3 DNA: TGTGCCAGCAGCTTCCTACGGGGCACAGATACGCAGTATTTT.

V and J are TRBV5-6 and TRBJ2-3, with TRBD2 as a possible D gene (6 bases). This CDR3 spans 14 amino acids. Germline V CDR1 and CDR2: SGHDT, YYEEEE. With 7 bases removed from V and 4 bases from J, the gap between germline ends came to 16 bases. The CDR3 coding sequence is TGTGCCAGCCGCCGACTAGTTACTTCAGATACGCAGTATTTT. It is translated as CASRRLVTSDTQYF.